The 23 T cell receptor beta chains below were found in one sample sequenced in a study of blood T cell repertoires in COVID-19. The protocol was immunoSEQ multiplex PCR, while the TCRdb copy is restricted to in-frame clones and leaves out a portion. The table has about 190,000 clones, about three quarters seen once. The specimen sequenced was peripheral blood. These receptors were obtained from a woman older than 75 with active or convalescent COVID-19.

The chain joins TRBV7-9 to TRBJ2-7, with D perhaps matching TRBD1 (6 bases). This CDR3 has 13 residues. V lost 1 base, J lost 6 bases, and 10 bases lay in between. Germline V CDR1 and CDR2: SEHNR, FQNEAQ (reference sequence). CDR3 in DNA: TGTGCCAGCAGCTTAGAAGGGGGTGGCGAGCAGTACTTC. Amino acids: CASSLEGGGEQYF.

The gene calls are TRBV6-5 and TRBJ1-2; possible D gene TRBD1, 5 bases. Germline V gives CDR1 MNHEY, CDR2 SVGAGI. V dropped 0 bases and J dropped 8 bases, with 13 bases sitting between them. The CDR3 totals 14 residues. The CDR3 DNA reads as TGTGCCAGCAGTTACTCTCGGACCTCAGGGGGCTACACCTTC. Encoded protein: CASSYSRTSGGYTF.

The J gene is TRBJ1-1, the V gene TRBV12-3 or TRBV12-4; D is ambiguous. This CDR3 contains 13 residues. V was clipped by 5 bases and J by 4 bases, with 11 bases between them. The CDR3 spells CASSQAGVTEAFF. In DNA, the CDR3 is TGTGCCAGCAGTCAGGCCGGGGTCACTGAAGCTTTCTTT.

The rearrangement joins TRBV28 to TRBJ2-7; perhaps TRBD2 as D (5 bases). Trimming stripped 2 bases from V and 11 bases from J, with 10 bases between. CDR1 and CDR2 from the germline V gene are MDHEN and SYDVKM. The CDR3 runs to 11 residues. The DNA for the CDR3 is TGTGCCAGCAGTTTACCCCGGGGAGAGTACTTC. It specifies CASSLPRGEYF.

This clone was recorded a few times. The chain combines TRBV15 with TRBJ1-3; no firm D call. This CDR3 comprises 12 residues. The germline V gene encodes CDR1 LNHNV and CDR2 YYDKDF (reference sequence). V was cut by 4 bases and J by 7 bases, with 8 bases left in between. Here the CDR3 reads CATSNSRNTIYF. CDR3 coding DNA: TGTGCCACCAGCAACAGTAGGAACACCATATATTTT.

This clone was detected only once. V and J are TRBV2 and TRBJ1-4; TRBD1 aligns across 9 bases. Trimming cost V 5 bases and J 6 bases; bases outside gene matches: 4. The germline V gene encodes CDR1 SNHLY and CDR2 FYNNEI. This CDR3 region has 14 residues. The CDR3 loop is CASSPGTGHEKLFF. DNA of the CDR3: TGTGCCAGCAGTCCCGGGACAGGGCATGAAAAACTGTTTTTT.

The table lists this clone with a few counts. V gene TRBV27 combines with J gene TRBJ1-5; 10 positions match TRBD1. Germline trimming cut 1 base from V and 7 bases from J; bases unmatched to any gene: 7. CDR1 is MNHEY and CDR2 is SMNVEV in the germline V gene (reference sequence). This CDR3 comprises 16 residues. CDR3: CASSLLTGGALQPQHF. The CDR3, as DNA: TGTGCCAGCAGTTTATTGACAGGGGGCGCTTTACAGCCCCAGCATTTT.

V and J are TRBV6-2 or TRBV6-3 and TRBJ2-7, with TRBD1 as a possible D gene (5 bases). From germline, CDR1 is MNHEY and CDR2 SVGEGT. The V end was cut by 8 bases, the J end by 3 bases, with 14 bases between. The CDR3 length is 13 residues. CDR3: CASRLGRVYEQYF. The CDR3 DNA follows: TGTGCCAGCCGTTTGGGCAGGGTCTACGAGCAGTACTTC.

The V gene is TRBV3-1 (or the pseudogene TRBV3-2), the J gene TRBJ1-2, with 8 bases fitting TRBD1. V shed 4 bases, J shed 2 bases, and the junction held 3 bases outside the gene matches. In germline, CDR1 is LGHDT, CDR2 YNNKEL (reference sequence). This CDR3 has 14 amino acids. This CDR3 reads CASSPGQGNYGYTF. CDR3 sequence (DNA): TGTGCCAGCAGCCCCGGACAGGGCAACTATGGCTACACCTTC.

The chain has TRBV5-1 and TRBJ2-3; D gene uncertain. The V end was cut by 0 bases, the J end by 5 bases, with 7 bases between. This CDR3 is 13 amino acids long. The germline CDR1 and CDR2 sequences are SGHRS and YFSETQ. The CDR3 loop reads CASSLDFIDTQYF. CDR3 in DNA: TGCGCCAGCAGCTTGGATTTTATAGATACGCAGTATTTT.

The rearrangement joins TRBV28 to TRBJ1-5; TRBD1 matches 7 bases. The CDR3 spans 14 residues. CDR1 and CDR2 (germline): MDHEN, SYDVKM. V was clipped by 5 bases and J by 4 bases; unmatched bases: 5. CDR3 amino acids: CASSAQGRNQPQHF. The CDR3 region has the DNA TGTGCCAGCAGTGCACAGGGGCGGAATCAGCCCCAGCATTTT. The variable domain in full, completed from reference TRBV28 and TRBJ1-5, reads DVKVTQSSRYLVKRTGEKVFLECVQDMDHENMFWYRQDPGLGLRLIYFSYDVKMKEKGDIPEGYSVSREKKERFSLILESASTNQTSMYLCASSAQGRNQPQHFGDGTRLSIL.

The chain carries TRBV28 and TRBJ2-3; D may be TRBD1 (5 bases). The germline CDR1 and CDR2 sequences are MDHEN and SYDVKM. The ends were cut back, 7 bases at V and 1 base at J, with 15 bases in the middle. The CDR3 totals 15 residues. Here the CDR3 DNA reads TGTGCCAGCACTCGATGGGGCTCGGGCACAGATACGCAGTATTTT. It encodes CASTRWGSGTDTQYF.

This clone appeared a few times. This chain links TRBV4-2 with TRBJ1-3; no clear D gene. The germline V and J ends were trimmed by 0 bases and 2 bases, with 11 bases remaining between them. This CDR3 is built from 16 residues. Germline CDR1 reads LGHNA; CDR2 reads YNFKEQ. The CDR3 DNA reads TGTGCCAGCAGCCAAGATAGCGGCATTACTGGAAACACCATATATTTT. Protein: CASSQDSGITGNTIYF.

The J gene is TRBJ2-3, the V gene TRBV19, with 11 bases lining up with TRBD2. Germline V lookup: CDR1 LNHDA, CDR2 SQIVND (reference sequence). There are 16 residues in the CDR3. V lost 4 bases to trimming and J lost 0 bases; unmatched junction nucleotides: 3. Here the CDR3 DNA reads TGTGCCAGTAGTACGCTAGCGGGAGGTAGCACAGATACGCAGTATTTT. Protein sequence: CASSTLAGGSTDTQYF.

The chain combines TRBV28 with TRBJ1-4, with a weak D call TRBD1 (6 bases). Trimming cost V 5 bases and J 0 bases, with 7 bases left between them. The CDR3 extends over 14 amino acids. Germline CDR1 and CDR2: MDHEN and SYDVKM. DNA of the CDR3: TGTGCCAGCAGTCGACAGGCAACTAATGAAAAACTGTTTTTT. It specifies CASSRQATNEKLFF.

V gene TRBV25-1 combines with J gene TRBJ1-1; D gene uncertain. V lost 5 bases to trimming and J lost 3 bases, with 16 bases between them. This CDR3 has 15 residues. CDR1 is MGHDK and CDR2 is SYGVNS in the germline V gene. The CDR3 DNA sequence: TGTGCCAGCAGTCCTCCGGTGGGCGTACACACTGAAGCTTTCTTT. Translation gives CASSPPVGVHTEAFF.

CDR3 region: CASSGQGGRESPLHF. The CDR3 DNA sequence: TGTGCCAGCAGTGGACAGGGTGGCCGTGAGTCACCCCTCCACTTT. The rearrangement uses TRBV27 and TRBJ1-6; 8 nucleotides line up with TRBD1. The CDR3 covers 15 residues. The ends lost 5 bases at V and 10 bases at J; junction bases unmatched: 10. CDR1 and CDR2 (germline): MNHEY, SMNVEV (reference sequence).

J is TRBJ1-5 and V is TRBV12-3 or TRBV12-4, with a possible D match to TRBD1 (5 bases). Trimming pared 6 bases from V and 6 bases from J, leaving 12 bases between. CDR3 size: 13 residues. Here the CDR3 DNA reads TGTGCCAGCAGCGAGCAGGGAGGTCAGCCCCAGCATTTT. Translated, it gives CASSEQGGQPQHF.

The chain links TRBV9 to TRBJ1-3; D is possibly TRBD1 (6 bases). This CDR3 comprises 16 residues. The V gene lost 3 bases and the J gene lost 0 bases, with 13 bases spanning the gap. The germline V gene encodes CDR1 SGDLS and CDR2 YYNGEE. CDR3 DNA sequence: TGTGCCAGCAGCGACAGACAGGAGAGCTCTGGAAACACCATATATTTT. Translation: CASSDRQESSGNTIYF.

This clone came up once. CDR3 in DNA: TGTGCCAGCAGCCTGCCGGGACAGCCATATGGCTACACCTTC. Encoded protein: CASSLPGQPYGYTF. This sequence joins TRBV5-4 and TRBJ1-2; 7 positions match TRBD1. This CDR3 region has 14 residues. CDR1 is SGHNT and CDR2 is YYREEE in the germline V gene (reference sequence). V was pared by 4 bases and J by 5 bases, with 8 bases of the junction left unmatched. The entire variable domain, with the rest obtained from reference TRBV5-4 and TRBJ1-2, is as follows: ETGVTQSPTHLIKTRGQQVTLRCSSQSGHNTVSWYQQALGQGPQFIFQYYREEENGRGNFPPRFSGLQFPNYSSELNVNALELDDSALYLCASSLPGQPYGYTFGSGTRLTVV.

This chain connects TRBV6-2 or TRBV6-3 to TRBJ2-1, with TRBD2 matching over 11 bases. The CDR3 sequence is 18 residues long. The V segment lost 0 bases and the J segment 7 bases; nucleotides outside the gene matches: 11. CDR1 is MNHEY and CDR2 is SVGEGT in the germline V gene. CDR3 sequence reads: CASSYSPLLAGGFNEQFF. CDR3 in DNA: TGTGCCAGCAGTTACTCTCCATTGCTAGCGGGGGGATTTAATGAGCAGTTCTTC.

This chain connects TRBV11-3 to TRBJ2-7; D is ambiguous. The V and J ends lost 5 bases and 3 bases respectively, with 11 bases between them. The CDR3 contains 13 residues. CDR1 is SGHNT and CDR2 is YENEEA in the germline V gene. DNA of the CDR3: TGTGCCAGCAGCCTCCTCTCAGGCTACGAGCAGTACTTC. Its translation: CASSLLSGYEQYF.

This clone was seen a few times. This chain uses TRBV28 with TRBJ1-4; TRBD1 agrees at 7 bases. The CDR3 sequence is 14 residues long. CDR1 is MDHEN, CDR2 SYDVKM, per germline. V lost 6 bases to trimming and J lost 8 bases; unmatched junction nucleotides: 9. The DNA for the CDR3 is TGTGCCAGCAGGTTTACAGGGGAAGGAGAAAAACTGTTTTTT. The encoded protein is CASRFTGEGEKLFF.